The 12 T cell receptor beta chains in this list originate from one sample, sequenced in a study of cytomegalovirus exposure and HLA in healthy donors (dated by TCRdb to the late 2010s). Library preparation employed the immunoSEQ multiplex PCR assay. The multiplex PCR relied on a mix of 60 forward primers for TCR Vbeta segments and 13 reverse primers for TCR Jbeta segments. The source is immuneACCESS, and TCRdb retained only in-frame sequences with V and J called. Part of the clones is not carried over; for the studies checked, unresolved V genes explain less than half of this, and the remainder is unexplained. This sample comprises about 150,000 clones, roughly 80% of them detected only once. In total, the top ten clones hold roughly 2% of the sample. Sample: PBMCs. The receptors here all came from a woman aged 40 to 50 in good health and CMV-seronegative.

The V gene is TRBV13, the J gene TRBJ1-2; perhaps TRBD1 as D (5 bases). CDR1 and CDR2 from the germline V gene are PRHDT and FYEKMQ (reference sequence). V lost 0 bases and J 2 bases, leaving 7 bases between the germline ends. The CDR3 contains 14 residues. The CDR3 spells CASSLGQVNYGYTF. CDR3 DNA sequence: TGTGCCAGCAGCTTAGGACAGGTAAACTATGGCTACACCTTC.

The chain is built from TRBV27 and TRBJ1-6; TRBD1 matches at 10 bases. The CDR3 spans 15 residues. J was trimmed by 9 bases and V by 5 bases; bases with no gene match: 7. Germline CDR1 MNHEY, CDR2 SMNVEV (reference sequence). In DNA, the CDR3 is TGTGCCAGCAGTGCCGGGACAGGGGCTCCTTCACCCCTCCACTTT. Protein product: CASSAGTGAPSPLHF.

The genes are TRBV7-6 and TRBJ2-7; weak D call: TRBD2 (5 bases). The V and J ends lost 0 bases and 6 bases respectively, with 9 bases between them. The CDR3 length is 13 residues. Germline loops: CDR1 SGHVS, CDR2 FNYEAQ. The CDR3 bases are TGTGCCAGCAGCTTAGCGAGTGGGAGCGAGCAGTACTTC. Residues: CASSLASGSEQYF.

The rearrangement links TRBV5-1 to TRBJ2-2; 11 nucleotides agree with TRBD2. Germline CDR1 and CDR2: SGHRS and YFSETQ. V lost 8 bases to trimming and J lost 2 bases; unmatched junction nucleotides: 5. The length of the CDR3 is 15 residues. DNA of the CDR3: TGCGCCAGTAAGACTAGCGGGATTAACACCGGGGAGCTGTTTTTT. Protein sequence: CASKTSGINTGELFF.

The rearrangement joins TRBV5-1 to TRBJ2-5, with 11 nucleotides matching TRBD1. CDR3 size: 16 residues. Germline lookup yields CDR1 SGHRS and CDR2 YFSETQ. J gave up 5 bases and V 4 bases, and 10 bases lay outside the gene matches. For the CDR3, the DNA is TGCGCCAGCAGCGCCGGACAGGGGGCGGTATGGGAGACCCAGTACTTC. Protein product: CASSAGQGAVWETQYF.

The rearrangement links TRBV28 to TRBJ1-6; D is ambiguous. The CDR3 covers 13 residues. The germline CDR1 and CDR2 sequences are MDHEN and SYDVKM. Trimming removed 6 bases from V and 5 bases from J, with 8 bases in between. CDR3 nucleotide sequence: TGTGCCAGCAGATCTCAGGATAATTCACCCCTCCACTTT. Protein: CASRSQDNSPLHF.

This clone occurred a few times. The rearrangement links TRBV28 to TRBJ1-4; 8 positions match TRBD1. The V gene's germline CDR1 is MDHEN and CDR2 SYDVKM. This CDR3 has 16 amino acids. After removal of 6 bases from V and 7 bases from J, the junction contained 13 bases not matched to a gene. The CDR3, as DNA: TGTGCCAGCAGAAGGAGGGGCAGGGGGCCTCCTGAAAAACTGTTTTTT. Translation: CASRRRGRGPPEKLFF.

V and J are TRBV5-1 and TRBJ2-7; D gene uncertain. CDR1 and CDR2 (germline): SGHRS, YFSETQ. V lost 0 bases to trimming and J lost 1 base, with 20 bases between them. This CDR3 is built from 18 residues. The chain's CDR3 is CASSLDPALKRPSYEQYF. For the CDR3, the DNA is TGCGCCAGCAGCTTGGACCCCGCCTTGAAGCGACCGTCCTACGAGCAGTACTTC. Based on the CDR3 plus reference TRBV5-1 and TRBJ2-7, the full variable domain is KAGVTQTPRYLIKTRGQQVTLSCSPISGHRSVSWYQQTPGQGLQFLFEYFSETQRNKGNFPGRFSGRQFSNSRSEMNVSTLELGDSALYLCASSLDPALKRPSYEQYFGPGTRLTVT.

This clone was detected only once. This sequence joins TRBV6-1 and TRBJ2-3; a weak D match, TRBD2 (7 bases). This CDR3 region has 15 residues. Trimming shortened V by 2 bases and J by 6 bases, and 15 bases separated the two germline ends. Germline V lookup: CDR1 MNHNS, CDR2 SASEGT. This chain's CDR3 is CASSEWGGAGDTQYF. The CDR3 DNA is TGTGCCAGCAGTGAATGGGGGGGGGCGGGGGATACGCAGTATTTT.

The chain combines TRBV19 with TRBJ2-3, with 9 bases aligning to TRBD1. Germline CDR1 LNHDA, CDR2 SQIVND (reference sequence). V trimming: 5 bases; J trimming: 6 bases; junction bases outside the gene matches: 3. CDR3 length equals 13 residues. CDR3 sequence: CASSRGTGDTQYF. For the CDR3, the DNA is TGTGCCAGTAGTCGCGGGACAGGGGATACGCAGTATTTT.

This chain joins TRBV7-9 and TRBJ2-1, with TRBD2 matching 8 bases. The ends lost 5 bases at V and 1 base at J; junction bases unmatched: 16. CDR1 is SEHNR and CDR2 is FQNEAQ in the germline V gene (reference sequence). The CDR3 has 19 residues. The CDR3 loop reads CASSPAVAGTTGSYNEQFF. The DNA of the CDR3 is TGTGCCAGCAGCCCGGCAGTAGCGGGAACCACGGGGTCCTACAATGAGCAGTTCTTC.

This chain joins TRBV5-1 and TRBJ2-5; 8 nucleotides agree with TRBD1. Germline lookup yields CDR1 SGHRS and CDR2 YFSETQ. CDR3 length: 15 amino acids. J was trimmed by 4 bases and V by 0 bases; bases with no gene match: 5. This CDR3 reads CASSLDGRGRETQYF. CDR3 DNA: TGCGCCAGCAGCTTGGATGGCAGGGGGCGAGAGACCCAGTACTTC.